The following is a T cell receptor beta chain sequence with its context. Its antigen is not identified. This record belongs to a study of lymphopenia after photon versus proton radiotherapy. The CDR3 contains 13 residues. V gave up 3 bases and J gave up 12 bases; unmatched junction bases: 10. The germline V gene has CDR1 SEHNR and CDR2 FQNEAQ (reference sequence). Study-wide findings and caveats: Post-nadir diversity loss with photons came from oligoclonal expansion, particularly CD8+ Temra cells. Post-nadir TCR diversity decline inversely tracked overall survival among those who died. Proton therapy kept repertoires fairly stable, unlike photons, which gained effector/memory cells. Authors raise, but do not show, better survival with proton therapy.

This table comes from immunoSEQ multiplex PCR, and its TCRdb copy is limited to in-frame clones, with some not included. The sample lists more than 5,500 clones; roughly 77% were seen once. The chain uses TRBV7-9 and TRBJ2-7, with 8 bases lining up with TRBD2. The sample here was peripheral blood, taken from a patient treated with photon-based radiotherapy. The clonotype was recovered from a man aged 25-40 years with gastric cancer. The CDR3 is CASSLSLAGGLYF. In nucleotides, the CDR3 is TGTGCCAGCAGCTTGTCCCTAGCGGGCGGACTGTACTTC.